This T cell receptor (beta chain) was retrieved from a study of shared clonotypes between healthy human individuals. As for the study in general: Researchers drew samples from a couple of women and a few men aged 18 to 49. Study results and limitations: Read depth was anticipated to influence clonotype sharing among donors.

Method: immunoSEQ multiplex PCR; TCRdb's copy keeps in-frame clones and lacks some. The sample carries 1.5 million to 1.9 million clones, nearly 99% recorded once. Remarks on this clone: Its antigen is unidentified.

HIV-negative, healthy adults without recent acute infections or vaccinations were the donors. V was pared by 3 bases and J by 3 bases, with 15 bases between. The CDR3 runs 15 residues. Germline CDR1 and CDR2: MNHNS and SASEGT. Sequenced input: naive CD4+ T cells sorted from blood. Stated subset: CD45RA+ positively selected. The chain employs TRBV6-1 and TRBJ2-7, with a weak D call TRBD1 (6 bases). This receptor was identified in a man aged 25 to 40 in good health. The CDR3 reads CASSDPTGGVYEQYF. DNA for the CDR3: TGTGCCAGCAGTGACCCGACAGGAGGCGTCTACGAGCAGTACTTC.